This T cell receptor (beta chain) was captured in a study of blood T cell repertoires in COVID-19. As for the study in general: Specimens from acute and convalescent COVID-19 originated in the United States, Italy and Spain. T cells, B-cell-depleted T cells, or PBMCs provided the cDNA or gDNA that served as material.

In the authors' workflow: Nucleated cell number was recorded as an estimate derived from reference gene primer amplification. The method was immunoSEQ multiplex PCR; TCRdb's version includes in-frame clones alone and lacks a portion of them. That table is the source of V, J and clone size, and D and trimming were worked out from the DNA. The table shows roughly 100,000 clones, with about 90% occurring only once. This CDR3 is 15 amino acids long. Germline lookup yields CDR1 SGHAT and CDR2 FQNNGV. Trimming cost V 4 bases and J 3 bases; bases outside gene matches: 6. This TCR was recovered from a human donor with active COVID-19. The donor label of this sample is uncertain. The V call is TRBV11-2, the J call TRBJ1-2, with 9 positions matching TRBD1. The specimen was peripheral blood. The CDR3 nucleotides read TGTGCCAGCAGCTCACCCCGGACAGGGGACTATGGCTACACCTTC. Its translation is CASSSPRTGDYGYTF.